A few counts support the clone carrying this TCR beta chain. This sample stems from a study of cytomegalovirus exposure and HLA in healthy donors. Both 60 Vbeta primers and 13 Jbeta primers went into the PCR. Repertoires were generated with immunoSEQ multiplex PCR, while TCRdb's copy carries only in-frame clones and drops some. The data show 210,000 or so clones, with 70% to 85% seen just once and more than 0.5% held by the top ten. This CDR3 spans 12 amino acids. CDR1 and CDR2 (germline): MDHEN, SYDVKM. Trimming pared 5 bases from V and 8 bases from J, leaving 12 bases between. This receptor was taken from a woman in her 40s in good health and CMV-seronegative. V gene TRBV28 combines with J gene TRBJ1-2; TRBD1 might be the D (6 bases). Sequenced sample: PBMCs. The CDR3 DNA reads TGTGCCAGCAGTACCACAGGGAAAGGCTACACCTTC. Its protein product is CASSTTGKGYTF.